This T cell receptor (beta chain) stems from a study of cytotoxic CD8 clonotypes in ibrutinib-treated CLL. Study-level findings and limits: Exceeding age-matched healthy donors, baseline clonality also tracked the counts of circulating CD8+ T cells.

Using immunoSEQ multiplex PCR, the repertoire was profiled, and TCRdb retains in-frame clones only, with some absent. The repertoire holds roughly 250,000 clones, with 70% as singletons. Trimming cost V 1 base and J 4 bases, with 22 bases left between them. The CDR3 extends over 17 amino acids. Germline V gene sequence: CDR1 SQVTM, CDR2 ANQGSEA. Worth noting for this clone: Its specificity is not known.

J is TRBJ1-2 and V is TRBV29-1; D might be TRBD1 (6 bases). The TCR was taken from a human donor with chronic lymphocytic leukemia. Sequencing used PBMCs, obtained after 24 months of ibrutinib treatment. The CDR3 nucleotides are TGCAGCGTTGAAGGTTGGGCAGGGGAAAATAGTGCCTATGGCTACACCTTC. This translates into CSVEGWAGENSAYGYTF.